Listed here are 7 T cell receptor beta chains from one sample, sequenced in a study of shared clonotypes between healthy human individuals. Clones were read by immunoSEQ multiplex PCR, and TCRdb kept only the in-frame ones, dropping some. Here the sample spans about 2 million clones, about 95% being singletons. CD45RO-negative CD8 cells positively selected for CCR7 made up the naive population, which excluded terminally differentiated effector memory CD45RA+ cells. Sequenced sample: naive CD8+ T cells sorted from blood. All receptors come from a man aged 18 to 29 in good health.

The chain recombines TRBV13 with TRBJ2-7, with 7 bases aligning to TRBD2. V shed 2 bases and J 6 bases; nucleotides not matched to a gene: 7. The germline V gene encodes CDR1 PRHDT and CDR2 FYEKMQ (reference sequence). The CDR3 contains 14 residues. The CDR3 region has the DNA TGTGCCAGCAGCTTACGGGGGGAGATCGTCGAGCAGTACTTC. It is translated as CASSLRGEIVEQYF. The full variable domain, with the rest looked up from reference TRBV13 and TRBJ2-7, is AAGVIQSPRHLIKEKRETATLKCYPIPRHDTVYWYQQGPGQDPQFLISFYEKMQSDKGSIPDRFSAQQFSDYHSELNMSSLELGDSALYFCASSLRGEIVEQYFGPGTRLTVT.

The J gene is TRBJ2-7, the V gene TRBV13, with a weak D call TRBD1 (6 bases). The CDR3 contains 14 residues. CDR1 is PRHDT, CDR2 FYEKMQ, per germline (reference sequence). Trimming left V 1 base short and J 4 bases short, with 11 bases between. The CDR3 DNA sequence: TGTGCCAGCAGCTTAGCGTCCGACAGGTACGAGCAGTACTTC. It is translated as CASSLASDRYEQYF.

About this clone: Other DNA sequences in this specimen translate into the identical CDR3. This chain links TRBV4-1 with TRBJ2-3; 9 bases match TRBD2. CDR1 is MGHRA and CDR2 is YSYEKL in the germline V gene. Trimming removed 1 base from V and 1 base from J; junction bases left unmatched: 3. This CDR3 has 16 amino acids. In DNA form, the CDR3 reads TGCGCCAGCAGCCAAGCGACTAGCGGTGGCACAGATACGCAGTATTTT. It codes for CASSQATSGGTDTQYF.

The V call is TRBV7-2, the J call TRBJ1-5; D remains unclear. The CDR3 is made up of 15 amino acids. Per germline, CDR1 SGHTA and CDR2 FQGNSA. The ends were cut back, 5 bases at V and 10 bases at J, with 21 bases in the middle. The CDR3 loop reads CASSLKPFAEDPQHF. The CDR3 DNA reads as TGTGCCAGCAGCCTCAAGCCCTTTGCAGAGGACCCCCAGCATTTT.

A few counts support this clone. The chain links TRBV19 to TRBJ1-6, with unresolved D. The CDR3 totals 13 residues. V lost 5 bases and J 9 bases, leaving 11 bases between the germline ends. Germline assignment: CDR1 LNHDA and CDR2 SQIVND (reference sequence). This CDR3 is CASSARVGSPLHF. DNA of the CDR3: TGTGCCAGTAGTGCGAGGGTAGGTTCACCCCTCCACTTT.

The gene calls are TRBV5-1 and TRBJ2-3; weak D call: TRBD2 (5 bases). The CDR3 length is 17 residues. In germline, CDR1 is SGHRS, CDR2 YFSETQ. The V gene lost 4 bases and the J gene lost 0 bases, with 18 bases spanning the gap. The CDR3 region has the DNA TGCGCCAGCAGCCCCTGGACTCTGGCGACCAGCACAGATACGCAGTATTTT. It yields the protein CASSPWTLATSTDTQYF.

The J gene is TRBJ2-3, the V gene TRBV28, with 12 bases lining up with TRBD2. CDR3 length: 15 residues. J lost 4 bases, V lost 3 bases, and 2 bases had no gene match. Per the germline V gene, CDR1 is MDHEN and CDR2 is SYDVKM. Here the CDR3 reads CASSLASGGADTQYF. Here the CDR3 DNA reads TGTGCCAGCAGTTTGGCTAGCGGGGGGGCAGATACGCAGTATTTT.